Listed below are T cell receptor beta chains from one sample, sequenced in a study of T cell responses to AZD1222 COVID-19 vaccine. Sequencing used immunoSEQ multiplex PCR; TCRdb keeps in-frame clones, though not all of them. The sample contains approximately 30,000 clones, around 80% of which appear only once. Source: peripheral blood, taken on day 0 of AZD1222 vaccination. The receptors originated from an adult in good health. CDR3s include the opening cysteine and the closing phenylalanine or tryptophan. The D gene is left open where the match is weak. Clone sizes are given selectively: once, few, many, or a class where the clone is expanded.

>TRBV7-2|NA|TRBJ2-1|TRBD2
TGTGCCAGCAGCTTTTCATGGGAGGGGCGGTTCTTC
CASSFSWEGRFF
>TRBV13|few|TRBJ2-3|NA
TGTGCCAGCAGCTTCTCGGCAGCTTCAGATACGCAGTATTTT
CASSFSAASDTQYF
>TRBV5-4|NA|TRBJ1-4|NA
TGTGCCAGCAGCTCGTCAGGAGGGGTGACTAGGGAAAAACTGTTTTTT
CASSSSGGVTREKLFF
>TRBV7-3|NA|TRBJ1-2|NA
TGTGCCAGCAGCCTTAATCGGGGGGATGGCTACACCTTC
CASSLNRGDGYTF
>TRBV7-3|NA|TRBJ2-4|NA
TGTGCCAGCAGCCCTGGTGGGCTTAACATTCAGTACTTC
CASSPGGLNIQYF
>TRBV29-1|few|TRBJ2-1|TRBD2
TGCAGCGTTGAAGATGCCGCGGGGGTTAGGGAGTTCTTC
CSVEDAAGVREFF
>TRBV5-1|NA|TRBJ1-6|NA
TGCGCCAGCAGCGGGCAGAGCTCCTATAATTCACCCCTCCACTTT
CASSGQSSYNSPLHF
>TRBV18|once|TRBJ1-1|NA
TGTGCCAGCTCACCAATTACGAGGAACACTGAAGCTTTCTTT
CASSPITRNTEAFF
>TRBV6-5|NA|TRBJ1-6|TRBD1
TGTGCCAGCAGACACGGGACAGGTGGGAATTCACCCCTCCACTTT
CASRHGTGGNSPLHF
>TRBV28|NA|TRBJ2-3|TRBD2
TGTGCCAGCAGCGGGGGGGGTTCCGATACGCAGTATTTT
CASSGGGSDTQYF
>TRBV11-3|NA|TRBJ1-5|NA
TGTGCCAGCAGCTTAGTCGGGGGGTCCCAAGGCAATCAGCCCCAGCATTTT
CASSLVGGSQGNQPQHF
>TRBV5-1|NA|TRBJ1-3|TRBD1
TGCGCCAGCAGCCCCGGGACAGCTGGAAACACCATATATTTT
CASSPGTAGNTIYF
>TRBV2|NA|TRBJ1-1|NA
TGTGCCAGCAGTGTTGCGGGTCTATCACTGGGCACTGAAGCTTTCTTT
CASSVAGLSLGTEAFF
>TRBV18|once|TRBJ2-1|NA
TGTGCCAGCTCACCCGGGGGCGGGGCGCTCTACAATGAGCAGTTCTTC
CASSPGGGALYNEQFF
>TRBV11-3|NA|TRBJ2-1|NA
TGTGCCAGCAGTGTGGGGGGGCCTTACAATGAGCAGTTCTTC
CASSVGGPYNEQFF
>TRBV29-1|NA|TRBJ2-4|NA
TGCAGCGTTGCCCCCCAGGGTGAAAACATTCAGTACTTC
CSVAPQGENIQYF
>TRBV10-2|NA|TRBJ2-5|NA
TGCGCCAGCAGTTTCGGGAGTGTTGGAGAGACCCAGTACTTC
CASSFGSVGETQYF
>TRBV11-3|NA|TRBJ2-5|TRBD2
TGTGCCAGCAGCTCGCAGTCTAGCGGGAGGGCCCGAGAGACCCAGTACTTC
CASSSQSSGRARETQYF
>TRBV18|NA|TRBJ2-7|TRBD1
TGTGCCAGCTCACCGGGGGACAGGGGCCCAGAGCAGTACTTC
CASSPGDRGPEQYF
>TRBV5-8|NA|TRBJ1-5|NA
TGTGCCAGCAGCTTGGTTCTGGGGATCGGTTCCTATAGCAATCAGCCCCAGCATTTT
CASSLVLGIGSYSNQPQHF
>TRBV2|NA|TRBJ1-5|TRBD1
TGTGCCAGCAGTCCGGGACAGGGGGCTTTTGAGCCCCAGCATTTT
CASSPGQGAFEPQHF
>TRBV18|once|TRBJ1-4|NA
TGTGCCAGCTCATGGGCGTCGGGACCAACTAATGAAAAACTGTTTTTT
CASSWASGPTNEKLFF
>TRBV6-4|NA|TRBJ1-2|TRBD1
TGTGCCACCAGCCGGACAGGGGGCGCGGAAGGCTACACCTTC
CATSRTGGAEGYTF
>TRBV3-1/TRBV3-2|few|TRBJ2-1|TRBD2
TGTGCCAGCAGCCAAGGTCGACTAGCGGGGGGGCACGATGAGCAGTTCTTC
CASSQGRLAGGHDEQFF
>TRBV5-1|NA|TRBJ1-2|TRBD1
TGCGCCAGCAGCATACAGGGGGCGGAGAATGGCTACACCTTC
CASSIQGAENGYTF
>TRBV7-2|NA|TRBJ2-3|NA
TGTGCCAGCAGTTTTACCCTTCCAGATACGCAGTATTTT
CASSFTLPDTQYF
>TRBV6-1|NA|TRBJ1-3|NA
TGTGCCAGCAGTGAAATGAGGGGGAACTCTGGAAACACCATATATTTT
CASSEMRGNSGNTIYF
>TRBV6-5|NA|TRBJ1-2|TRBD1
TGTGCCAGCAGCCGGACAGGGGGCGCCTATGGCTACACCTTC
CASSRTGGAYGYTF
>TRBV6-5|NA|TRBJ2-5|NA
TGTGCCAGCAAAGGGGGGGCCGGAGAGACCCAGTACTTC
CASKGGAGETQYF
>TRBV10-3|NA|TRBJ2-6|NA
TGTGCCATCAGTGAGTCTTCTGGGGCCAACGTCCTGACTTTC
CAISESSGANVLTF
>TRBV5-1|NA|TRBJ2-1|TRBD1
TGCGCCAGCAGCTTGAACCGGGACAGGGGGCAGTTCTTC
CASSLNRDRGQFF
>TRBV10-3|once|TRBJ1-3|TRBD1
TGTGCCATCAGTGATCAGACAGGGACGTGGAACACCATATATTTT
CAISDQTGTWNTIYF
>TRBV7-3|NA|TRBJ2-1|TRBD2
TGTGCCAGCAGCGTAGGACTAGCGGAGATCAATGAGCAGTTCTTC
CASSVGLAEINEQFF
>TRBV9|medium-sized|TRBJ2-3|TRBD2
TGTGCCAGCAGCGTACGGCGGGAGGGGACAGATACGCAGTATTTT
CASSVRREGTDTQYF
>TRBV3-1/TRBV3-2|NA|TRBJ2-7|NA
TGTGCCAGCAGCCCCGGGACTGGATACGAGCAGTACTTC
CASSPGTGYEQYF
>TRBV6-4|NA|TRBJ2-1|NA
TGTGCCAGCAGTGAGCGGACAGACGGGGGTAATGAGCAGTTCTTC
CASSERTDGGNEQFF
>TRBV11-3|NA|TRBJ2-3|NA
TGTGCCAGCAGCTACAGTGCGGGAACTAGCACAGATACGCAGTATTTT
CASSYSAGTSTDTQYF
>TRBV30|NA|TRBJ2-1|TRBD1
TGTGCCTGGAGGTACTTCACAGGGGGCGGACAGTTCTTC
CAWRYFTGGGQFF
>TRBV19|NA|TRBJ1-3|NA
TGTGCCAGTAGTATCAGGAGACCTTCATCTGGAAACACCATATATTTT
CASSIRRPSSGNTIYF
>TRBV5-1|NA|TRBJ1-1|NA
TGCGCCAGCAGCTTGTACGGGGCTAGTGGGGAAGCTTTCTTT
CASSLYGASGEAFF
>TRBV5-1|NA|TRBJ2-7|NA
TGCGCCAGCAGCTTGGGAGGGAGCGAGCAGTACTTC
CASSLGGSEQYF
>TRBV3-1/TRBV3-2|NA|TRBJ2-6|NA
TGTGCCAGCAGCCACCGGGCTGGGGCCAACGTCCTGACTTTC
CASSHRAGANVLTF